The present entry profiles one T cell receptor beta chain with its context. Germline and junction disagree at one end, which may indicate a read error. These data belong to a study of OX40 agonist ivuxolimab in advanced cancers. Study at large: Ivuxolimab is an agonistic anti-OX40 (CD134) antibody, and patients were treated with it.

The assay was immunoSEQ multiplex PCR, and TCRdb's table has in-frame clones only and misses some. Among about 67,000 clones, around 82% were seen once, and the ten largest hold 8.2%. Any history of autoimmune disease or systemic immunosuppression disqualified patients. In germline, CDR1 is SNHLY, CDR2 FYNNEI. This CDR3 contains 17 residues. The TCR sequence derives from an adult with an advanced solid tumor such as melanoma, head and neck, liver or kidney cancer. The sample was CD4+ or CD8+ T cells sorted from blood, taken in a trial of the OX40 agonist ivuxolimab. The chain links TRBV2 to TRBJ2-1; 8 positions match TRBD2. The CDR3 reads CASRDLLERGSFNEQFF. In DNA form, the CDR3 reads TGTGCCAGCAGGGACCTTTTAGAGCGGGGGTCCTTCAATGAGCAGTTCTTC. The full variable domain, completed using reference TRBV2 and TRBJ2-1, is EPEVTQTPSHQVTQMGQEVILRCVPISNHLYFYWYRQILGQKVEFLVSFYNNEISEKSEIFDDQFSVERPDGSNFTLKIRSTKLEDSAMYFCASRDLLERGSFNEQFFGPGTRLTVL.